The clone carrying this TCR beta chain occurred once. What it recognizes is unknown. The data are from a study of graft-versus-host responses after intestinal transplantation. The method was immunoSEQ multiplex PCR; TCRdb's version includes in-frame clones alone and lacks a portion of them. The data hold more than 70,000 clones, with about four fifths observed a single time. The germline CDR1 and CDR2 sequences are SGHKS and YYEKEE (reference sequence). The CDR3 is 13 residues long. Trimming shortened V by 0 bases and J by 6 bases, and 10 bases separated the two germline ends. The sample consisted of unstimulated CD4+ T cells sorted from spleen or lymph node cells, taken before intestinal transplant. The chain is built from TRBV5-5 and TRBJ2-7, with D perhaps matching TRBD2 (6 bases). This clonotype was obtained from a human donor who received an intestinal transplant. CDR3 sequence reads: CASSLAGVREQYF. In DNA, the CDR3 is TGTGCCAGCAGCTTGGCGGGGGTTCGCGAGCAGTACTTC.